One and the same sample provided the 8 T cell receptor beta chains below, sequenced in a study of CD8+CD57+ T cells in acquired aplastic anemia. The TCR beta profiling, which covered VDJ combination and CDR3 sequence, was carried out using genomic DNA as the template. TCRdb ran MiXCR on the reads and lists one entry per CDR3 protein. This table holds about 210,000 distinct CDR3 sequences, approximately 35% found once. The sample comprised sorted CD4+, CD8+, or CD8+CD57+ T cells (not recorded which) from PBMCs. The origin of the receptors is a human donor in good health, serving as a control.

This clonotype was observed many times. V and J are TRBV9 and TRBJ2-7; 11 bases map to TRBD1. V was pared by 4 bases and J by 6 bases, with 3 bases of the junction left unmatched. The V gene's germline CDR1 is SGDLS and CDR2 YYNGEE. The CDR3 totals 13 residues. DNA for the CDR3: TGTGCCAGCAGCCCGGGACAGGGGGGCGAGCAGTACTTC. Amino acid sequence: CASSPGQGGEQYF.

At least ten counts were recorded for this clonotype. The chain recombines TRBV19 with TRBJ1-1; no firm D call. The CDR3 spans 13 residues. Between the trimmed V and J ends, which lost 4 bases and 10 bases, there was a span of 16 bases. In germline, CDR1 is LNHDA, CDR2 SQIVND (reference sequence). The chain's CDR3 is CASSTKSPVGAFF. The CDR3 region has the DNA TGTGCCAGTAGTACTAAATCCCCGGTAGGAGCTTTCTTT.

The gene calls are TRBV11-2 and TRBJ2-5; D unresolved. Germline V lookup: CDR1 SGHAT, CDR2 FQNNGV. The CDR3 is 16 residues long. V was pared by 2 bases and J by 1 base, with 14 bases between. CDR3 DNA: TGTGCCAGCAGCTTATTGCCAGGCGCAATCCAAGAGACCCAGTACTTC. Amino acid sequence: CASSLLPGAIQETQYF.

The chain combines TRBV30 with TRBJ1-2; D call uncertain. The germline CDR1 and CDR2 sequences are GTSNPN and SVGIG (reference sequence). The V end was cut by 0 bases, the J end by 10 bases, with 9 bases between. CDR3 size: 11 residues. CDR3 DNA: TGTGCCTGGAGTGTGGGAGGACTCTACACCTTC. Translation gives CAWSVGGLYTF.

This chain joins TRBV6-5 and TRBJ2-1; D gene uncertain. Trimming left V 9 bases short and J 7 bases short, with 22 bases between. The CDR3 covers 15 residues. Germline V gives CDR1 MNHEY, CDR2 SVGAGI. The CDR3 is CASQLSVSTPNEQFF. CDR3 bases: TGTGCCAGTCAGTTATCTGTTTCAACACCGAATGAGCAGTTCTTC.

The chain carries TRBV2 and TRBJ1-5, with 9 bases lining up with TRBD1. Per germline, CDR1 SNHLY and CDR2 FYNNEI. V shed 6 bases and J 4 bases; nucleotides not matched to a gene: 4. This CDR3 is 14 amino acids long. The CDR3 DNA is TGTGCCAGCAGGGACGGGACAGGGAATCAGCCCCAGCATTTT. It specifies CASRDGTGNQPQHF.

This clonotype was seen once. V and J are TRBV2 and TRBJ2-3; D possibly corresponds to TRBD1 (6 bases). Germline V gene lookup returns CDR1 SNHLY and CDR2 FYNNEI. The CDR3 covers 14 residues. With 6 bases removed from V and 0 bases from J, the gap between germline ends came to 10 bases. CDR3 loop: CASSTGWSTDTQYF. CDR3 coding DNA: TGTGCCAGCAGCACAGGGTGGAGCACAGATACGCAGTATTTT.

The J gene is TRBJ1-1, the V gene TRBV10-2; D may be TRBD1 (5 bases). CDR1 WSHSY and CDR2 SAAADI come from the germline V gene. The CDR3 is made up of 14 amino acids. V gave up 8 bases and J gave up 3 bases, with 16 bases separating them. The CDR3 loop is CASSLKQADTEAFF. DNA of the CDR3: TGCGCCAGCTCACTTAAACAGGCGGACACTGAAGCTTTCTTT.